The clone carrying this T cell receptor (beta chain) was counted only a few times. The CDR3 consists of 14 residues. V was cut by 5 bases and J by 2 bases, with 12 bases left in between. CDR1 MNHNY and CDR2 SVGAGI come from the germline V gene (reference sequence). The table came from immunoSEQ multiplex PCR; TCRdb's copy has only in-frame clones and leaves some out. The table shows a few hundred thousand clones, with 90% occurring only once. This entry belongs to a study of blood T cell repertoires in COVID-19. Study information: PBMCs, B-cell-depleted T cells, or T cells provided the cDNA or gDNA that made up the material.

In terms of age and location, participants ranged from roughly 18 to 100 years and lived in roughly 22 US areas. Assignments of participants to cohorts depended upon their own reported clinical history. Resolution of symptoms, clearance, or two negative PCRs was present in recovered Cohort 3 donors. The source is a man aged 25 to 40 who had recovered from COVID-19. The chain has TRBV6-6 and TRBJ2-5, with D tentatively TRBD1 (6 bases). Sequencing was carried out using PBMCs or T cells enriched from blood (not recorded which). The CDR3 loop is CASSRSGTQETQYF. The DNA for the CDR3 is TGTGCCAGCAGTCGATCCGGGACACAAGAGACCCAGTACTTC.